This note documents a single T cell receptor beta chain sequence. Its cognate antigen is unknown. CDR1 is SEHNR and CDR2 is FQNEAQ in the germline V gene (reference sequence). This CDR3 spans 15 amino acids. V lost 1 base and J lost 5, with 15 bases in between. The sample is drawn from a study of Ad26.COV2.S vaccination and SARS-CoV-2 variants. Study-level results: Reported post-vaccination CD8+ and CD4+ T cell responses to spike showed substantial breadth.

The method was immunoSEQ multiplex PCR; TCRdb's version includes in-frame clones alone and lacks a portion of them. The table includes about 430,000 clones, approximately 92% detected once. Treatment here: 19 received Ad26.COV2.S at low or high dose, single or two shots; about 5 received placebo; per-sample allocation not given. Day 63 following the first vaccine or placebo injection was when the samples were taken. Wuhan-strain spike was delivered by a replication-incompetent Ad26 vector. This TCR was sampled from a person between 18 and 59 years old who received the Ad26.COV2.S COVID-19 vaccine or a placebo. The rearrangement joins TRBV7-9 to TRBJ2-7, with a possible D match to TRBD1 (5 bases). Here the sequenced sample was peripheral blood, taken in a trial of Ad26.COV2.S vaccine versus placebo. The CDR3 sequence is CASSLGQGASDEQYF. The DNA of the CDR3 is TGTGCCAGCAGCTTAGGCCAAGGGGCGTCCGACGAGCAGTACTTC. Variable domain in full (rest from reference TRBV7-9 and TRBJ2-7): DTGVSQNPRHKITKRGQNVTFRCDPISEHNRLYWYRQTLGQGPEFLTYFQNEAQLEKSRLLSDRFSAERPKGSFSTLEIQRTEQGDSAMYLCASSLGQGASDEQYFGPGTRLTVT.